This entry is about one T cell receptor (beta chain). The antigen is undetermined. Germline V CDR1 and CDR2: SQVTM, ANQGSEA. V gave up 1 base and J gave up 1 base, with 6 bases separating them. This CDR3 has 13 amino acids. The data were taken from a study of T cell responses to AZD1222 COVID-19 vaccine. Study-wide results and limits: Distributed over spike, vaccine-associated CD4 TCRs predominated at 160-218 and 743-854. Of spike-specific TCRs, nearly half reportedly target regions left unmutated in variants. Sampling captured repertoires only after the peak T cell response.

Using immunoSEQ multiplex PCR, the repertoire was profiled, and TCRdb retains in-frame clones only, with some absent. The sample lists around 94,000 clones, around 84% occurring once. V gene TRBV29-1 combines with J gene TRBJ2-3, with D unclear. The sequenced sample was peripheral blood, obtained 28 days after the second AZD1222 dose. This TCR was recovered from an adult who received the AZD1222 COVID-19 vaccine. The CDR3 nucleotides read TGCAGCGTTGAAGGACAAGGCACAGATACGCAGTATTTT. It yields the protein CSVEGQGTDTQYF.